The 2 T cell receptor beta chains below were found in one sample sequenced in a study of OX40 agonist ivuxolimab in advanced cancers. Only in-frame clones appear in the TCRdb table, and some are missing; sequencing was by immunoSEQ multiplex PCR. The table records roughly 25,000 clones, around 86% of them present only once. This specimen was CD4+ or CD8+ T cells sorted from blood, taken in a trial of the OX40 agonist ivuxolimab. These receptors were taken from an adult with an advanced solid tumor such as melanoma, head and neck, liver or kidney cancer.

This clone was picked up many times. This chain connects TRBV7-9 to TRBJ2-7; TRBD1 or TRBD2 may be the D gene (5 bases each). Germline V gene data show CDR1 as SEHNR and CDR2 as FQNEAQ (reference sequence). The CDR3 loop spans 13 amino acids. Trimming cost V 5 bases and J 2 bases, with 10 bases left between them. The CDR3 sequence is CASSERGAYEQYF. The CDR3 coding sequence is TGTGCCAGCAGCGAAAGGGGAGCCTACGAGCAGTACTTC.

V is TRBV7-2 and J is TRBJ2-7; weak D call: TRBD1 (5 bases). V lost 6 bases, J lost 3 bases, and 12 bases lay in between. This CDR3 is built from 13 residues. The germline V gene has CDR1 SGHTA and CDR2 FQGNSA. In DNA form, the CDR3 reads TGTGCCAGCAGGCCGACAGACCACTACGAGCAGTACTTC. It encodes CASRPTDHYEQYF.